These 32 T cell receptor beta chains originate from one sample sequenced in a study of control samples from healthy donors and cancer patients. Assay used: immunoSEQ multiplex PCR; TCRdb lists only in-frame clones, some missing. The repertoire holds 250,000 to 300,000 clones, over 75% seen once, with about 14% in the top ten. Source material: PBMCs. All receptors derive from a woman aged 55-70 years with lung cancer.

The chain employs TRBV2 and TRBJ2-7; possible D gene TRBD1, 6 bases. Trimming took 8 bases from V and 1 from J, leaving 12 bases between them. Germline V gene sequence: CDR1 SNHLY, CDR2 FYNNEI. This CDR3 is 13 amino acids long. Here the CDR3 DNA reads TGTGCCAGCGATGACAGGTCTTCCTACGAGCAGTACTTC. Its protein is CASDDRSSYEQYF.

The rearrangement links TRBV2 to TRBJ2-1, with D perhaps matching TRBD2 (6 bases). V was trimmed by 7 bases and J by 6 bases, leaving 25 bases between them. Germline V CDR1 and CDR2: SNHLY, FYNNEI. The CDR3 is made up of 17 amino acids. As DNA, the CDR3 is TGTGCCAGCATCCCGTCGGGACCCCTGGGGGGTTCCAATGAGCAGTTCTTC. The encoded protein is CASIPSGPLGGSNEQFF.

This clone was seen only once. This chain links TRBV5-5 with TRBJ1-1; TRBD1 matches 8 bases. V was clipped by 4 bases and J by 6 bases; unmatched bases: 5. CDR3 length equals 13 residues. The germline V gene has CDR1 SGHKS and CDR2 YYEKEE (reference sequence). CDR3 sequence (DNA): TGTGCCAGCAGCAGAATGACAGGGGCTGAAGCTTTCTTT. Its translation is CASSRMTGAEAFF.

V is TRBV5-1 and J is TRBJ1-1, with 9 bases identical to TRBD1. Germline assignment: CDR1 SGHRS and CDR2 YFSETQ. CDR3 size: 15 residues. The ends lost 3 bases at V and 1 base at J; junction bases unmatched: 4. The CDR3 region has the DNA TGCGCCAGCAGCTCCGGGACAGGGCAGAACACTGAAGCTTTCTTT. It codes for CASSSGTGQNTEAFF. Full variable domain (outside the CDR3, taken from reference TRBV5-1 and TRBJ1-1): KAGVTQTPRYLIKTRGQQVTLSCSPISGHRSVSWYQQTPGQGLQFLFEYFSETQRNKGNFPGRFSGRQFSNSRSEMNVSTLELGDSALYLCASSSGTGQNTEAFFGQGTRLTVV.

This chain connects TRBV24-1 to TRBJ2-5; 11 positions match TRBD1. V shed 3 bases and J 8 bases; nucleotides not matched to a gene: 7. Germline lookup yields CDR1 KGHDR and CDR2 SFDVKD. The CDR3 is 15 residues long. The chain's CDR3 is CATSDEGQGVVTQYF. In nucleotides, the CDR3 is TGTGCCACCAGTGATGAGGGACAGGGGGTTGTTACCCAGTACTTC.

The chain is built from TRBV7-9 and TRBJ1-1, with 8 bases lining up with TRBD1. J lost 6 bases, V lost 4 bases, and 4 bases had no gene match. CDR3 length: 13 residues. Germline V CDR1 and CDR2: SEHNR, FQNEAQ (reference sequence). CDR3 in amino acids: CASSSAGGAEAFF. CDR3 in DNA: TGTGCCAGCAGCTCCGCAGGGGGCGCTGAAGCTTTCTTT.

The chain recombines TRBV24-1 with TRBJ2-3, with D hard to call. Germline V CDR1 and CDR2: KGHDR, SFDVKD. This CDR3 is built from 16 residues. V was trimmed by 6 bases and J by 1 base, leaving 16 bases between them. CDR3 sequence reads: CATSKGSGSRTDTQYF. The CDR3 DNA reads TGTGCCACCAGTAAGGGTTCGGGTTCGCGCACAGATACGCAGTATTTT.

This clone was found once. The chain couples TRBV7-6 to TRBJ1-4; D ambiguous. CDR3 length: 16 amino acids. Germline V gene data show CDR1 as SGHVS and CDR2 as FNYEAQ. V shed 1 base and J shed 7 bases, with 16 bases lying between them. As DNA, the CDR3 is TGTGCCAGCAGCTTAGAATCATCGGGTGTTGCTGAAAAACTGTTTTTT. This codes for CASSLESSGVAEKLFF.

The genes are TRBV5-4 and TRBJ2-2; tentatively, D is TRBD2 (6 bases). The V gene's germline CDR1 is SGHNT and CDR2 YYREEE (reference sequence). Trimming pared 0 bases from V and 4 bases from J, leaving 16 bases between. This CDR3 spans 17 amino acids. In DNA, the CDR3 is TGTGCCAGCAGCTTGGTTAAGATTACGGGGGTCACCGGGGAGCTGTTTTTT. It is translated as CASSLVKITGVTGELFF.

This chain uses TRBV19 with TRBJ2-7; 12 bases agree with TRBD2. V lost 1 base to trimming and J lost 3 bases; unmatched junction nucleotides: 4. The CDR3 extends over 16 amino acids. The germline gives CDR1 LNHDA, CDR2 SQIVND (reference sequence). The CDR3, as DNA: TGTGCCAGTAGTATAGCCCTAGCGGGAGGGTACTACGAGCAGTACTTC. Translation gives CASSIALAGGYYEQYF.

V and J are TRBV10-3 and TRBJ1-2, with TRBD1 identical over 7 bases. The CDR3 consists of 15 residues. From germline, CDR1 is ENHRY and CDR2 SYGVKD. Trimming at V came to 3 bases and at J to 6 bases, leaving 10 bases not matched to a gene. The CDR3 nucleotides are TGTGCCATCAGTGACCCGTTACAGGGGAGGGATGGCTACACCTTC. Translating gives CAISDPLQGRDGYTF.

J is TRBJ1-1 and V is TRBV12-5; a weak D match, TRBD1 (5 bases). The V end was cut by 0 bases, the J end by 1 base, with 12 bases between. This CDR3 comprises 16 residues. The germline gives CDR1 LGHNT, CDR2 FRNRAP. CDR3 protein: CASGLVPHQGNTEAFF. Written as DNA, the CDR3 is TGTGCTAGTGGTTTGGTCCCCCACCAGGGGAACACTGAAGCTTTCTTT.

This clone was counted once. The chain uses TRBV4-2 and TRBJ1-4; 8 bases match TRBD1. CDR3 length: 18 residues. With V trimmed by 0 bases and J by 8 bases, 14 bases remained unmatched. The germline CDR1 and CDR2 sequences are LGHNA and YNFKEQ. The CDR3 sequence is CASSQDPPRQGLVEKLFF. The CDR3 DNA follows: TGTGCCAGCAGCCAAGACCCCCCACGACAGGGGTTGGTAGAAAAACTGTTTTTT.

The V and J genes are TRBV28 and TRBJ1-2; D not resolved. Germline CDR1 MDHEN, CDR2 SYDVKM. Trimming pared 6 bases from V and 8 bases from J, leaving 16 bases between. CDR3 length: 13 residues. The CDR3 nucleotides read TGTGCCAGCAGCAATATAAGGGCAGGAGGCTACACCTTC. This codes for CASSNIRAGGYTF.

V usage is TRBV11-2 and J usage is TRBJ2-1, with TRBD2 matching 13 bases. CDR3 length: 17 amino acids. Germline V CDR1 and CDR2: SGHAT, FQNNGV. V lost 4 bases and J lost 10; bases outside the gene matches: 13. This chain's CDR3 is CASSYFKTSGRNEEQFF. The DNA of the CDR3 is TGTGCCAGCAGCTACTTCAAGACTAGCGGGAGGAATGAAGAGCAGTTCTTC.

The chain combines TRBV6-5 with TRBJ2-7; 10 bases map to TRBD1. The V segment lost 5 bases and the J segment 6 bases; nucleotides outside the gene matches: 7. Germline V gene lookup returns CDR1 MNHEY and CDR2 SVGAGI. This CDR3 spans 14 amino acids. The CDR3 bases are TGTGCCAGCAGTACTGGGACAGGGGCTGGCGAGCAGTACTTC. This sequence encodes CASSTGTGAGEQYF.

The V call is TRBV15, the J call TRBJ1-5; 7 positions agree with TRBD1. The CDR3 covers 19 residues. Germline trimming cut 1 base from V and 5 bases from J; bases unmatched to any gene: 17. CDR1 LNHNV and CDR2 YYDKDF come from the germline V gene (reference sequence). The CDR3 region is CATSRGQVPGGTFYQPQHF. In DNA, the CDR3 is TGTGCCACCAGCAGAGGCCAAGTCCCAGGGGGGACTTTTTATCAGCCCCAGCATTTT.

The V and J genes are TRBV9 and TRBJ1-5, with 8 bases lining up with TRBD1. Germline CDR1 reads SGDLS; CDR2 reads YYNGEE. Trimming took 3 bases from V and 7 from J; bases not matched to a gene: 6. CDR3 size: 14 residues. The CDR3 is CASSAGQARQPQHF. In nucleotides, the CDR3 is TGTGCCAGCAGCGCGGGACAGGCAAGGCAGCCCCAGCATTTT. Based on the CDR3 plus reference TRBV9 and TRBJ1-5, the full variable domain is DSGVTQTPKHLITATGQRVTLRCSPRSGDLSVYWYQQSLDQGLQFLIQYYNGEERAKGNILERFSAQQFPDLHSELNLSSLELGDSALYFCASSAGQARQPQHFGDGTRLSIL.

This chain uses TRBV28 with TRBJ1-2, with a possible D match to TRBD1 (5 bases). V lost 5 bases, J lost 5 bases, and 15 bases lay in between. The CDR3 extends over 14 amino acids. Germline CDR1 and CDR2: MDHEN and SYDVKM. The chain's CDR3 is CASSTPGGAYGYTF. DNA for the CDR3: TGTGCCAGCAGTACCCCTGGGGGAGCTTATGGCTACACCTTC.

The CDR3 region has the DNA TGTGCCTGGAGTGCTTTTAGTAGGGGCACTGAAGCTTTCTTT. Translated: CAWSAFSRGTEAFF. The chain recombines TRBV30 with TRBJ1-1; tentatively, D is TRBD1 (5 bases). V shed 1 base and J shed 4 bases, with 13 bases lying between them. This CDR3 spans 14 amino acids. Germline V gene data show CDR1 as GTSNPN and CDR2 as SVGIG (reference sequence).

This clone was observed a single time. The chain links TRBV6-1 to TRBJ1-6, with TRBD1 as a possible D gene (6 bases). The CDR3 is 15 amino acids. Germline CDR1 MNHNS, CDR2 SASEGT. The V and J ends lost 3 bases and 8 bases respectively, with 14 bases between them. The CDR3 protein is CASSDHYRTDSPLHF. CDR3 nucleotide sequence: TGTGCCAGCAGTGACCACTACAGGACAGATTCACCCCTCCACTTT.

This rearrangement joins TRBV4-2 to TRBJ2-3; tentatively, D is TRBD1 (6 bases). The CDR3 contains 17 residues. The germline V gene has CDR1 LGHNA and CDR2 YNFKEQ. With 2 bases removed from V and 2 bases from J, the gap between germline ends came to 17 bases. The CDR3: CASSQMSEGGHTDTQYF. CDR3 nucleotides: TGTGCCAGCAGCCAAATGTCCGAAGGGGGTCACACAGATACGCAGTATTTT.

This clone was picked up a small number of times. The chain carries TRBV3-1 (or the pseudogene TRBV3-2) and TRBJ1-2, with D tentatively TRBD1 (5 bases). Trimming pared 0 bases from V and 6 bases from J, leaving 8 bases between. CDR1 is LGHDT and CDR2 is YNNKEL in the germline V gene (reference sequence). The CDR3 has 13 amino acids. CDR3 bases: TGTGCCAGCAGCCAAGAGCAGGGCAATGGCTACACCTTC. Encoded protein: CASSQEQGNGYTF.

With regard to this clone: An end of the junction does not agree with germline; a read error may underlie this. CDR3 residues: CASSLGRGRDEQFF. DNA for the CDR3: TGTGCTAGCAGCTTAGGCAGGGGACGGGATGAGCAGTTCTTC. The chain recombines TRBV7-7 with TRBJ2-1; D possibly corresponds to TRBD1 (6 bases). The CDR3 runs 14 residues. Germline CDR1 is SSHAT and CDR2 is FNYEAQ (reference sequence). The full variable domain, with the rest looked up from reference TRBV7-7 and TRBJ2-1, is GAGVSQSPRYKVTKRGQDVTLRCDPISSHATLYWYQQALGQGPEFLTYFNYEAQPDKSGLPSDRFSAERPEGSISTLTIQRTEQRDSAMYRCASSLGRGRDEQFFGPGTRLTVL.

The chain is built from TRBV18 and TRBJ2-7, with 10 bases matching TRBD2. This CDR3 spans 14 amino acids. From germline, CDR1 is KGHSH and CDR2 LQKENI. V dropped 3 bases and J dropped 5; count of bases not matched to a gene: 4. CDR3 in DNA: TGTGCCAGCTCACCGAGCGGGAGGGCCCACGAGCAGTACTTC. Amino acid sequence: CASSPSGRAHEQYF.

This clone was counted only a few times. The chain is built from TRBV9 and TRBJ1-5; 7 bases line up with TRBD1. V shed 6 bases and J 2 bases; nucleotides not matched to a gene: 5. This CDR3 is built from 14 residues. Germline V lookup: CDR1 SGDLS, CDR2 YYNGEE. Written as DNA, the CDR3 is TGTGCCAGCAACTCAGGGGGAGGCAATCAGCCCCAGCATTTT. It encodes CASNSGGGNQPQHF.

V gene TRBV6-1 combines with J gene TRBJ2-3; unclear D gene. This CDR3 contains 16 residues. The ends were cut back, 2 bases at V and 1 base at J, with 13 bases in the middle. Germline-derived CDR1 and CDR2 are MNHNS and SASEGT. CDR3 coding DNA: TGTGCCAGCAGTGAAAGTATGGGTGGCGGCACAGATACGCAGTATTTT. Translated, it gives CASSESMGGGTDTQYF.

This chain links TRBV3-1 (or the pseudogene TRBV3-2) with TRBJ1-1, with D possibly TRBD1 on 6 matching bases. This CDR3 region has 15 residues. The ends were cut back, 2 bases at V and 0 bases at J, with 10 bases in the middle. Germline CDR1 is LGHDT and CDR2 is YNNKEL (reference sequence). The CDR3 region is CASSQKGGMNTEAFF. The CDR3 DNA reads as TGTGCCAGCAGCCAAAAGGGGGGAATGAACACTGAAGCTTTCTTT.

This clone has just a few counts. CDR3 in DNA: TGCGCCAGCAGCTCGGCAGGTCCGATCAATGAGCAGTTCTTC. Its protein is CASSSAGPINEQFF. The chain is built from TRBV5-1 and TRBJ2-1; D unresolved. Germline V gives CDR1 SGHRS, CDR2 YFSETQ. V gave up 3 bases and J gave up 6 bases, with 13 bases separating them. CDR3 length: 14 residues.

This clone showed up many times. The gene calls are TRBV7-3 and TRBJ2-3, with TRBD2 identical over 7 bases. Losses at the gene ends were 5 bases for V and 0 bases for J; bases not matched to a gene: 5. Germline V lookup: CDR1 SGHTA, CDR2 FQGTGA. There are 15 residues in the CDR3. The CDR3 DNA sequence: TGTGCCAGCAGCCTTACTAGCGTAAGCACAGATACGCAGTATTTT. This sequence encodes CASSLTSVSTDTQYF.

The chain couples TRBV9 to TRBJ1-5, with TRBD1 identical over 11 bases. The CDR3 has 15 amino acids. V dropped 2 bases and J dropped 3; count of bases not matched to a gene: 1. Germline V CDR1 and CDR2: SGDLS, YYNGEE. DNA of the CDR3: TGTGCCAGCAGCGTGGGACAGGGGGACAATCAGCCCCAGCATTTT. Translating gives CASSVGQGDNQPQHF. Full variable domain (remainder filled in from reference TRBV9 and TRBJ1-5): DSGVTQTPKHLITATGQRVTLRCSPRSGDLSVYWYQQSLDQGLQFLIQYYNGEERAKGNILERFSAQQFPDLHSELNLSSLELGDSALYFCASSVGQGDNQPQHFGDGTRLSIL.

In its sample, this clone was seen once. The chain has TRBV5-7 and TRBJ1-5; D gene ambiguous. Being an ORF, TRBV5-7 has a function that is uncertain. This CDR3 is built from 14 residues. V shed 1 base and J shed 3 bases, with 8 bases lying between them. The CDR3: CASSLHTFNQPQHF. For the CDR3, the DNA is TGTGCCAGCAGCTTGCACACCTTCAATCAGCCCCAGCATTTT.